These 19 T cell receptor beta chains share one sample of origin, sequenced in a study of T cell repertoires in cytomegalovirus infection. Via MiXCR, TCRdb re-called the reads, giving one row per CDR3 protein. This sample has more than 350,000 distinct CDR3 sequences, with 30% to 40% found just once. What was sequenced was PBMCs. These receptors all stem from a human donor in good health (CMV status not recorded). Some clones in this sample may be carry-over from other donors' samples.

This clonotype has only a few counts. The V call is TRBV5-1, the J call TRBJ2-7; 7 bases are shared with TRBD2. There are 14 residues in the CDR3. J was trimmed by 3 bases and V by 0 bases; bases with no gene match: 3. CDR1 and CDR2 from the germline V gene are SGHRS and YFSETQ. This CDR3 reads CASSLDTGGYEQYF. CDR3 DNA sequence: TGCGCCAGCAGCTTGGACACGGGAGGCTACGAGCAGTACTTC.

This clonotype was observed a handful of times. The V and J genes are TRBV19 and TRBJ2-5; TRBD1 agrees at 11 bases. V was clipped by 9 bases and J by 4 bases; unmatched bases: 1. Germline assignment: CDR1 LNHDA and CDR2 SQIVND (reference sequence). The CDR3 totals 12 residues. The CDR3 nucleotides are TGTGCCAGCGGGACAGGGGGAGAGACCCAGTACTTC. This gives the protein CASGTGGETQYF.

The chain carries TRBV19 and TRBJ1-5, with 10 positions matching TRBD1. Trimming cost V 5 bases and J 2 bases; bases outside gene matches: 6. Germline assignment: CDR1 LNHDA and CDR2 SQIVND (reference sequence). This CDR3 has 16 amino acids. The CDR3 DNA is TGTGCCAGTAGTCCGGGACAGGGGTTGCGCAATCAGCCCCAGCATTTT. Translating it yields CASSPGQGLRNQPQHF.

This clonotype was picked up a small number of times. The chain uses TRBV5-1 and TRBJ1-1; 7 bases are shared with TRBD1. Germline V gene lookup returns CDR1 SGHRS and CDR2 YFSETQ. V lost 0 bases to trimming and J lost 0 bases; unmatched junction nucleotides: 5. This CDR3 comprises 16 residues. The DNA for the CDR3 is TGCGCCAGCAGCTTGGTGGGACAGACGATGAACACTGAAGCTTTCTTT. Translated: CASSLVGQTMNTEAFF.

At least ten counts were recorded for this clonotype. The J gene is TRBJ1-6, the V gene TRBV11-1; D remains unclear. The CDR3 totals 13 residues. V gave up 6 bases and J gave up 7 bases, with 10 bases separating them. Per germline, CDR1 SGHAT and CDR2 FQDESV (reference sequence). The CDR3 DNA follows: TGTGCCAGCAGACCCGGATTGAATTCACCCCTCCACTTT. Its translation: CASRPGLNSPLHF.

There are many counts of this clonotype. The chain recombines TRBV7-2 with TRBJ1-2, with D possibly being TRBD1 (5 bases). CDR3 length equals 14 residues. The V gene's germline CDR1 is SGHTA and CDR2 FQGNSA. The germline V and J ends were trimmed by 4 bases and 4 bases, with 13 bases remaining between them. The CDR3 nucleotides are TGTGCCAGCAGCTCCCGCGGGGGTGCCTATGGCTACACCTTC. It is translated as CASSSRGGAYGYTF. Full variable domain (missing parts from reference TRBV7-2 and TRBJ1-2): GAGVSQSPSNKVTEKGKDVELRCDPISGHTALYWYRQSLGQGLEFLIYFQGNSAPDKSGLPSDRFSAERTGGSVSTLTIQRTQQEDSAVYLCASSSRGGAYGYTFGSGTRLTVV.

The chain joins TRBV27 to TRBJ1-1; TRBD1 might be the D (5 bases). Germline-derived CDR1 and CDR2 are MNHEY and SMNVEV (reference sequence). The CDR3 is made up of 14 amino acids. Deletions cut 0 bases from V and 5 bases from J, with 10 bases between. The CDR3 loop is CASSLSPGRTEAFF. The CDR3 bases are TGTGCCAGCAGTTTATCTCCAGGGCGGACTGAAGCTTTCTTT.

V is TRBV20-1 and J is TRBJ1-6; D gene ambiguous. The CDR3 is 15 residues long. Germline V gene lookup returns CDR1 DFQATT and CDR2 SNEGSKA (reference sequence). Trimming stripped 5 bases from V and 6 bases from J, with 17 bases between. CDR3 DNA sequence: TGCAGTGCTCCTAGGGAGGGTCTAGTTAATTCACCCCTCCACTTT. Protein product: CSAPREGLVNSPLHF.

The chain combines TRBV13 with TRBJ2-7, with D unresolved. The CDR3 contains 14 residues. Trimming left V 5 bases short and J 2 bases short, with 13 bases between. Germline V gene data show CDR1 as PRHDT and CDR2 as FYEKMQ (reference sequence). CDR3 loop: CASSPRRYTYEQYF. The CDR3 DNA sequence: TGTGCCAGCAGCCCCCGCCGGTACACCTACGAGCAGTACTTC.

This clonotype was counted a few times. This sequence joins TRBV19 and TRBJ1-6; TRBD1 matches 9 bases. J was trimmed by 7 bases and V by 7 bases; bases with no gene match: 5. Looked up from germline, CDR1 is LNHDA and CDR2 is SQIVND (reference sequence). The CDR3 extends over 14 amino acids. The CDR3 spells CASTPGQGNSPLHF. The CDR3 nucleotides read TGTGCCAGTACCCCAGGACAGGGGAATTCACCCCTCCACTTT.

This rearrangement joins TRBV7-8 to TRBJ2-3; 7 positions match TRBD2. The V and J ends lost 11 bases and 2 bases, in that order; junction bases with no gene match: 16. CDR1 and CDR2 (germline): SGHVS, FQNEAQ. This CDR3 contains 16 residues. The chain's CDR3 is CASRPGGLAITDTQYF. The CDR3 bases are TGTGCCTCTAGACCGGGGGGATTAGCTATCACAGATACGCAGTATTTT.

V is TRBV5-8 and J is TRBJ2-5; 8 nucleotides line up with TRBD1. This CDR3 region has 13 residues. The junction had 3 bases not matched to a gene; V was cut back by 4 bases and J by 4 bases. Germline V gene sequence: CDR1 SGHTS, CDR2 YDEGEE. This CDR3 reads CASSQTGVETQYF. The CDR3 coding sequence is TGTGCCAGCAGCCAGACAGGGGTAGAGACCCAGTACTTC.

The V gene is TRBV4-3, the J gene TRBJ2-1; the match to TRBD1 covers 11 bases. The CDR3 has 14 residues. The germline V gene has CDR1 LGHNA and CDR2 YSLEER. V gave up 4 bases and J gave up 5 bases; unmatched junction bases: 1. CDR3 coding DNA: TGCGCCAGCAGCCCGGGACAGGGGGACAATGAGCAGTTCTTC. It is translated as CASSPGQGDNEQFF.

This clonotype has just a few counts. The J gene is TRBJ2-7, the V gene TRBV11-1; D possibly corresponds to TRBD1 (6 bases). The CDR3 contains 15 residues. V was cut by 3 bases and J by 5 bases, with 17 bases left in between. Germline CDR1 reads SGHAT; CDR2 reads FQDESV (reference sequence). CDR3 protein: CASSLTGQGPHEQYF. CDR3 in DNA: TGTGCCAGCAGCTTGACGGGACAAGGACCCCACGAGCAGTACTTC.

With regard to this clonotype: Without the conserved terminal phenylalanine or tryptophan, this CDR3 likely stems from a read error. The DNA is left out, because the CDR3 cannot be placed on it with certainty; the CDR3 is given as TCRdb lists it. The chain recombines TRBV28 with TRBJ1-1; the D segment call TRBD1 is taken from the table without a DNA check. Germline V gives CDR1 MDHEN, CDR2 SYDVKM. The CDR3 region is 8 residues in length, termini included. The CDR3 is CASIPRGS.

This clonotype was counted only a few times. The chain employs TRBV2 and TRBJ1-1, with D maybe TRBD1 (5 bases). Between the trimmed V and J ends, which lost 4 bases and 2 bases, there was a span of 11 bases. CDR3 length: 14 residues. Germline CDR1 reads SNHLY; CDR2 reads FYNNEI. CDR3 region: CASSVGATNTEAFF. The DNA for the CDR3 is TGTGCCAGCAGTGTTGGGGCAACAAACACTGAAGCTTTCTTT.

This clonotype was picked up many times. The chain carries TRBV5-1 and TRBJ1-4; 8 bases are shared with TRBD1. Germline CDR1 and CDR2: SGHRS and YFSETQ. CDR3 length: 16 amino acids. V was clipped by 0 bases and J by 8 bases; unmatched bases: 9. DNA for the CDR3: TGCGCCAGCAGCTTGGAGACTGGCGGACAGGGCGAAAAACTGTTTTTT. Translation: CASSLETGGQGEKLFF.

The V and J genes are TRBV25-1 and TRBJ2-5; 7 bases fit TRBD2. This CDR3 comprises 15 residues. From germline, CDR1 is MGHDK and CDR2 SYGVNS. The trim removed 7 bases at V and 6 bases at J, leaving 14 bases unmatched. CDR3 DNA sequence: TGTGCCAGCATTAACTCGAGGAGCGGGGAACAGACCCAGTACTTC. This codes for CASINSRSGEQTQYF. Filled out from reference TRBV25-1 and TRBJ2-5, the complete variable domain reads EADIYQTPRYLVIGTGKKITLECSQTMGHDKMYWYQQDPGMELHLIHYSYGVNSTEKGDLSSESTVSRIRTEHFPLTLESARPSHTSQYLCASINSRSGEQTQYFGPGTRLLVL.

The chain has TRBV3-1 and TRBJ2-4; 9 bases align to TRBD1. CDR1 LGHDT and CDR2 YNNKEL come from the germline V gene (reference sequence). Germline trimming cut 6 bases from V and 0 bases from J; bases unmatched to any gene: 3. The CDR3 is 15 residues long. CDR3 region: CASSRTGVAKNIQYF. CDR3 DNA: TGTGCCAGCAGTCGGACAGGGGTAGCCAAAAACATTCAGTACTTC.